Shown below are 13 T cell receptor beta chains from a single sample sequenced in a study of Graves' ophthalmopathy and Graves' hyperthyroidism (dated by TCRdb to the late 2010s). Sequencer: Illumina HiSeq 2000. For repertoire sequencing, the TCR beta CDR3 regions were amplified from RNA transcripts. The first round was an RT-PCR using HTBI primers with the Qiagen OneStep RT-PCR kit, and this first round was followed by a second-round multiplex PCR, then size selection and purification. TCRdb passed the public sequencing reads through fastp at Q25 and MiXCR, retaining productive beta sequences. Identical CDR3 proteins give one entry, which carries the most common genes and DNA. The sample includes around 660,000 distinct CDR3 sequences, with 35% to 45% observed a single time. Of the sample, more than 2.5% falls within the top ten clones. Sequencing used peripheral blood. These receptors all come from an adult man with Graves' ophthalmopathy.

The table lists this clonotype with a few counts. The CDR3: CASSIGSGGRETQYF. CDR3 in DNA: TGTGCCAGCAGCATAGGTAGCGGGGGCAGGGAGACCCAGTACTTC. This chain joins TRBV7-3 and TRBJ2-5; 9 bases are a match to TRBD2. The ends lost 5 bases at V and 5 bases at J; junction bases unmatched: 9. The CDR3 sequence is 15 residues long. The germline V gene has CDR1 SGHTA and CDR2 FQGTGA.

This clonotype has at least ten counts. The rearrangement uses TRBV5-5 and TRBJ1-4; D is ambiguous. The V end was cut by 4 bases, the J end by 3 bases, with 10 bases between. The germline V gene encodes CDR1 SGHKS and CDR2 YYEKEE (reference sequence). This CDR3 region has 14 residues. The CDR3 here is CASSTPGSNEKLFF. CDR3 bases: TGTGCCAGCAGCACCCCTGGGTCTAATGAAAAACTGTTTTTT.

The J gene is TRBJ2-2, the V gene TRBV7-2; D may correspond to TRBD1 or TRBD2 (5 bases each). V dropped 11 bases and J dropped 4 bases, with 8 bases sitting between them. The CDR3 is 11 amino acids. Germline V lookup: CDR1 SGHTA, CDR2 FQGNSA. The CDR3 here is CAWGSTGELFF. CDR3 nucleotide sequence: TGTGCCTGGGGGAGCACCGGGGAGCTGTTTTTT.

This clonotype has ten or more counts. J is TRBJ2-2 and V is TRBV12-3 or TRBV12-4, with D perhaps TRBD2 (6 bases). V was trimmed by 7 bases and J by 3 bases, leaving 12 bases between them. This CDR3 is 14 amino acids long. Here the CDR3 reads CASTWDSHTGELFF. CDR3 in DNA: TGTGCCAGCACCTGGGACTCCCACACCGGGGAGCTGTTTTTT.

This clonotype was picked up a small number of times. The CDR3 DNA sequence: TGTGCCAGTAAAAGGACAGGGGAGGTTTCGGGCACCGGGGAGCTGTTTTTT. This sequence encodes CASKRTGEVSGTGELFF. This chain links TRBV19 with TRBJ2-2; 9 bases agree with TRBD1. CDR1 is LNHDA, CDR2 SQIVND, per germline (reference sequence). This CDR3 is 17 amino acids long. Trimming removed 7 bases from V and 4 bases from J; junction bases left unmatched: 13.

This clonotype was detected ten times or more. The chain uses TRBV10-2 and TRBJ2-2; 7 bases align to TRBD1. CDR3 size: 14 residues. Germline V gene data show CDR1 as WSHSY and CDR2 as SAAADI. Losses at the gene ends were 7 bases for V and 3 bases for J; bases not matched to a gene: 5. As DNA, the CDR3 is TGCGCCAGCATCCGACAGGGTGACACCGGGGAGCTGTTTTTT. It encodes CASIRQGDTGELFF.

The sample holds many counts of this clonotype. The chain links TRBV19 to TRBJ1-4, with D perhaps matching TRBD1 (5 bases). The germline gives CDR1 LNHDA, CDR2 SQIVND (reference sequence). The CDR3 length is 15 residues. Trimming took 5 bases from V and 0 from J, leaving 10 bases between them. The CDR3 sequence: CASSLPTATNEKLFF. CDR3 nucleotides: TGTGCCAGTAGTCTTCCGACAGCAACTAATGAAAAACTGTTTTTT. Filled out from reference TRBV19 and TRBJ1-4, the complete variable domain reads DGGITQSPKYLFRKEGQNVTLSCEQNLNHDAMYWYRQDPGQGLRLIYYSQIVNDFQKGDIAEGYSVSREKKESFPLTVTSAQKNPTAFYLCASSLPTATNEKLFFGSGTQLSVL.

In this sample, this clonotype turned up many times. The junction and the germline gene differ at one end; a read error may be behind it. This sequence joins TRBV2 and TRBJ1-5; TRBD1 is a possible D gene (6 bases). This CDR3 region has 14 residues. Per the germline V gene, CDR1 is SNHLY and CDR2 is FYNNEI. DNA for the CDR3: TGCGCCAGCAGTGGGGGGCAGGGTAATCAGCCCCAGCATTTT. Translating gives CASSGGQGNQPQHF. Variable domain in full (rest from reference TRBV2 and TRBJ1-5): EPEVTQTPSHQVTQMGQEVILRCVPISNHLYFYWYRQILGQKVEFLVSFYNNEISEKSEIFDDQFSVERPDGSNFTLKIRSTKLEDSAMYFCASSGGQGNQPQHFGDGTRLSIL.

The chain combines TRBV10-2 with TRBJ2-5; 7 bases map to TRBD2. This CDR3 is 11 amino acids long. The J segment lost 4 bases and the V segment lost 8 bases, leaving 1 base of the junction unmatched. Germline-derived CDR1 and CDR2 are WSHSY and SAAADI. DNA of the CDR3: TGCGCCAGCCGGGAGGCAGAGACCCAGTACTTC. Residues: CASREAETQYF.

A few counts support this clonotype. The chain employs TRBV7-2 and TRBJ1-2; D is uncertain. V was trimmed by 8 bases and J by 1 base, leaving 14 bases between them. There are 14 residues in the CDR3. Germline V gene sequence: CDR1 SGHTA, CDR2 FQGNSA. The CDR3 DNA sequence: TGTGCCAGCTCAAATGGACTGAATAACTATGGCTACACCTTC. Translation gives CASSNGLNNYGYTF.

This clonotype was seen repeatedly, ten times or more. The chain has TRBV20-1 and TRBJ2-5; the D is unclear. Germline CDR1 and CDR2: DFQATT and SNEGSKA (reference sequence). V lost 6 bases, J lost 5 bases, and 10 bases lay in between. The CDR3 contains 11 residues. CDR3 amino acids: CSAPERETQYF. In DNA form, the CDR3 reads TGCAGTGCCCCCGAACGGGAGACCCAGTACTTC.

A word on this clonotype: With a much larger clone just one base away, this may be a read error. The chain employs TRBV10-3 and TRBJ1-4; TRBD1 matches at 7 bases. Germline V CDR1 and CDR2: ENHRY, SYGVKD. Trimming at V came to 5 bases and at J to 4 bases, leaving 7 bases not matched to a gene. The CDR3 spans 15 residues. CDR3 DNA: TGTGCCATCAGTATCCGACAGGGAGATAATGAAAAACTGTTTTTT. It yields the protein CAISIRQGDNEKLFF.

About this clonotype: Being one base from a much bigger clone, this may be a read error. In DNA form, the CDR3 reads TGTGCCAGCAGCCCATACCCATCTATGGGCTGCACCTTC. This translates into CASSPYPSMGCTF. The chain recombines TRBV7-2 with TRBJ1-2; no clear D gene. CDR3 length: 13 amino acids. CDR1 is SGHTA and CDR2 is FQGNSA in the germline V gene. Drawing the rest from reference TRBV7-2 and TRBJ1-2, the complete variable domain is GAGVSQSPSNKVTEKGKDVELRCDPISGHTALYWYRQSLGQGLEFLIYFQGNSAPDKSGLPSDRFSAERTGGSVSTLTIQRTQQEDSAVYLCASSPYPSMGCTFGSGTRLTVV.